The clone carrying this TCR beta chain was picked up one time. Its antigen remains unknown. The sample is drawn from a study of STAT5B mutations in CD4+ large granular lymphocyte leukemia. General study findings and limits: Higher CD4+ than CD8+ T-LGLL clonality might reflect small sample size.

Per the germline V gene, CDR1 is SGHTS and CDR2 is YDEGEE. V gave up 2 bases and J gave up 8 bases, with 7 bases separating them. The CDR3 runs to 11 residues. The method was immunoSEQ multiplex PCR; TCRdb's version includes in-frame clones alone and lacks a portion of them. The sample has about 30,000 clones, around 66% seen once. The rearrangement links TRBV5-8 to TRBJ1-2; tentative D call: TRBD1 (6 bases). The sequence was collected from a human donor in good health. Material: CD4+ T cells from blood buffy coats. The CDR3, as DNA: TGTGCCAGCAGCTTCAGGGGCGGCTACACCTTC. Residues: CASSFRGGYTF.